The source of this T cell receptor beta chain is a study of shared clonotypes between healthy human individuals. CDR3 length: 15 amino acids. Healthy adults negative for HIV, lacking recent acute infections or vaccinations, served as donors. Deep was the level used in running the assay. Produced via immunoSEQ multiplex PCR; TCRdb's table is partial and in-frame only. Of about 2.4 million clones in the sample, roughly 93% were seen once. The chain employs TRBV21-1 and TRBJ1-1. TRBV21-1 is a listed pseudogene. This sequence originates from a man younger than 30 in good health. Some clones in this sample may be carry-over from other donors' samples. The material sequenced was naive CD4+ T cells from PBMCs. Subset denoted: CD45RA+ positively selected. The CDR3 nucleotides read TGTGCCAGCAGCAAGCCCGACCCCGAGGGCACTGAAGCTTTCTTT. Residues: CASSKPDPEGTEAFF.